These T cell receptor beta chains were read from a single sample in a study of CD8 T cells in Susac syndrome. TCRdb independently ran MiXCR on the immunoSEQ multiplex PCR reads; one entry per CDR3 protein. The table shows 1,500 to 2,000 distinct CDR3 sequences, with 64% occurring only once. Sequences were obtained from CD8+ TEMRA cells from PBMCs. The receptors originated from a human donor with Susac syndrome. Both conserved end residues are part of each CDR3. The D gene is left open where the match is weak. Clone sizes are given selectively: once, few, many, or a class where the clone is expanded.

cdr3_aa: CASSQDGTGGAGGYTF
cdr3_nt: TGCGCCAGCAGCCAAGACGGGACAGGGGGCGCAGGCGGCTACACCTTC
v_call: TRBV4-3
j_call: TRBJ1-2
clone_size: NA
d_call: TRBD1

cdr3_aa: CATNSDGTGAPLHF
cdr3_nt: TGTGCCACCAACTCTGACGGGACAGGAGCACCCCTCCACTTT
v_call: TRBV7-6
j_call: TRBJ1-6
clone_size: NA
d_call: TRBD1

cdr3_aa: CSARDVYEQYF
cdr3_nt: TGCAGTGCTAGAGACGTCTACGAGCAGTACTTC
v_call: TRBV20-1
j_call: TRBJ2-7
clone_size: NA
d_call: NA

cdr3_aa: CSARDRKNAYLNQPQHF
cdr3_nt: TGCAGTGCCAGGGACAGGAAAAACGCCTACCTGAATCAGCCCCAGCATTTT
v_call: TRBV20-1
j_call: TRBJ1-5
clone_size: few
d_call: TRBD1

cdr3_aa: CSNPGGGEKLFF
cdr3_nt: TGTTCAAACCCAGGGGGCGGTGAAAAACTGTTTTTT
v_call: TRBV27
j_call: TRBJ1-4
clone_size: once
d_call: TRBD1

cdr3_aa: CASSRYGREYTDTQYF
cdr3_nt: TGTGCCAGCAGCCGGTACGGCAGGGAATACACAGATACGCAGTATTTT
v_call: TRBV3-1
j_call: TRBJ2-3
clone_size: NA
d_call: NA

cdr3_aa: CASSAHPDRPYEQYF
cdr3_nt: TGTGCCAGCAGCGCCCACCCGGACAGACCCTACGAGCAGTACTTC
v_call: TRBV9
j_call: TRBJ2-7
clone_size: NA
d_call: NA

cdr3_aa: CASSPHQGNTEAFF
cdr3_nt: TGTGCCAGCAGCCCCCACCAGGGGAACACTGAAGCTTTCTTT
v_call: TRBV7-3
j_call: TRBJ1-1
clone_size: large
d_call: NA

cdr3_aa: CASSGLADQETQYF
cdr3_nt: TGTGCCAGCAGCGGGCTAGCGGATCAAGAGACCCAGTACTTC
v_call: TRBV5-4
j_call: TRBJ2-5
clone_size: few
d_call: TRBD2

cdr3_aa: CSSSSVTGIYNEQFF
cdr3_nt: TGTTCCAGCAGCTCCGTGACAGGGATCTACAATGAGCAGTTCTTC
v_call: TRBV7-9
j_call: TRBJ2-1
clone_size: NA
d_call: TRBD1

cdr3_aa: CASSLFLGENTGELFF
cdr3_nt: TGTGCCAGCAGCCTTTTCTTGGGAGAAAACACCGGGGAGCTGTTTTTT
v_call: TRBV7-7
j_call: TRBJ2-2
clone_size: NA
d_call: NA

cdr3_aa: CASSQDFDSGSGNTIYF
cdr3_nt: TGCGCCAGCAGCCAAGATTTCGACTCGGGGTCTGGAAACACCATATATTTT
v_call: TRBV4-3
j_call: TRBJ1-3
clone_size: NA
d_call: NA

cdr3_aa: CASSFADWTGTRSPLHF
cdr3_nt: TGTGCCAGCAGCTTCGCCGATTGGACAGGGACGAGGTCACCCCTCCACTTT
v_call: TRBV7-6
j_call: TRBJ1-6
clone_size: few
d_call: TRBD1

cdr3_aa: CASSSSTSTDTQYF
cdr3_nt: TGTGCCAGCAGTTCCTCGACTAGCACAGATACGCAGTATTTT
v_call: TRBV7-9
j_call: TRBJ2-3
clone_size: NA
d_call: NA

cdr3_aa: CASSFHTSNQETQYF
cdr3_nt: TGTGCCAGCAGCTTCCACACGTCGAACCAAGAGACCCAGTACTTC
v_call: TRBV7-9
j_call: TRBJ2-5
clone_size: NA
d_call: NA

cdr3_aa: CASRRDHDSGANVLTF
cdr3_nt: TGTGCCAGCCGCCGGGATCACGACTCTGGGGCCAACGTCCTGACTTTC
v_call: TRBV19
j_call: TRBJ2-6
clone_size: large
d_call: NA

cdr3_aa: CAIRQGSTGELFF
cdr3_nt: TGTGCCATTCGACAGGGTTCCACCGGGGAGCTGTTTTTT
v_call: TRBV10-3
j_call: TRBJ2-2
clone_size: NA
d_call: TRBD1

cdr3_aa: CACRVFSGQGDSEAFF
cdr3_nt: TGTGCCTGTAGGGTTTTCTCGGGACAGGGCGACTCTGAAGCTTTCTTT
v_call: TRBV19
j_call: TRBJ1-1
clone_size: few
d_call: TRBD1

cdr3_aa: CASSGDSSVQPQHF
cdr3_nt: TGTGCCAGCAGTGGAGACAGCTCGGTTCAGCCCCAGCATTTT
v_call: TRBV27
j_call: TRBJ1-5
clone_size: NA
d_call: NA

cdr3_aa: CASRRGDYEQYF
cdr3_nt: TGTGCCAGCCGACGGGGCGACTACGAGCAGTACTTC
v_call: TRBV25-1
j_call: TRBJ2-7
clone_size: once
d_call: NA